Listed here is a single T cell receptor beta chain. What antigen it recognizes has not been identified. The sample holds no much larger clone one base away, and base qualities are not on file. This sample is part of a study of T cell responses to AZD1222 COVID-19 vaccine (dated by TCRdb to about 2021). About the investigation overall: TCR sequencing covered 230 or so trial participants: 200 to 220 given two doses of AZD1222 and around 26 given two doses of MenACWY control vaccine. Trial participants were enrolled by age into subgroups of 18-55, 56-69 and 70-plus years, and 148, 28 and 57 TCR-sequenced participants, respectively, were included in these subgroups. Overall study outcomes, separate from this receptor: CD4 TCRs associated with the vaccine covered the entire spike protein, and the dominant responses were in regions 160-218 and 743-854. The 56-69-year group was small, and its depth increase did not reach significance, likely because of low power. Participants were mostly white British and included more females than males, and it was suggested by the authors that clonal diversity may have been underestimated. Nearly half of unique spike-specific TCRs reportedly recognized epitopes outside regions mutated in the B.1.351 and B.1.1.7 variants. Conclusions about previously exposed vaccinees are limited, since just five to seven AZD1222 recipients were seropositive for SARS-CoV-2 at baseline. Because no day 14 peak-response samples were available, the repertoires could be characterized only after the peak T cell response. A significant rise in spike-specific TCR breadth and depth was observed after two AZD1222 doses relative to day 0 and relative to MenACWY recipients.

From its cysteine to its phenylalanine, the CDR3 spans 14 amino acids. The read is trimmed to its CDR3 DNA, 42 bases read in frame from base 1. The junction carries 17 bases between V and J, which are trimmed by 6 bases and 6 bases respectively. Sequences KGHSH (CDR1) and LQKENI (CDR2) are obtained from the germline V gene. The CDR3 regions of human TCRbeta chains were analyzed by immunosequencing. In the authors' own workflow: TCRs in the repertoires were matched against a reference library of SARS-CoV-2-specific TCRs that had been generated with the MIRA antigen-specificity platform. Breadth was defined as the fraction of unique TCRs that were SARS-CoV-2-associated. Depth was defined as the fraction of total T cells that were SARS-CoV-2-associated. Each spike-specific TCR was assigned to its reactive spike region and to a CD4 or CD8 class using the MIRA data. Log10-transformed breadth and depth values were compared by one-way ANOVA with Sidak's multiple comparisons tests. The table comes from immuneACCESS by way of TCRdb, which keeps in-frame sequences with V and J called. Part of the clones is missing from these tables; in studies checked, under half for an unresolved V gene and the rest for unknown reasons. That table furnishes V, J and clone size, whereas the DNA furnished D and trimming. The sample table shows 40,000 to 45,000 clones, and about four fifths are seen once. The leading ten clones occupy less than 25% of the sample.

In the paper's terms, the time point label means: about 28 days (+/-7) after the second vaccine dose. This specimen's treatment or condition label, per the study, means: meningococcal conjugate vaccine given as trial control. Vaccinee samples were obtained from the UK trials COV001 and COV002, which included a single-blind randomized controlled phase 2/3 trial of AZD1222 (ChAdOx1 nCoV-19) in healthy adults. For TCRbeta chain sequencing, PBMC samples were collected from trial participants at day 0 and at day 28 after the second dose. The sample here was peripheral blood, taken 28 days after the second dose of the MenACWY control vaccine. The TCR comes from an adult who received the MenACWY meningococcal vaccine as a control. This receptor chain uses TRBV18 and TRBJ1-1, with a tentative D gene TRBD1 over 6 matching bases. The DNA sequence is given as TGTGCCAGCTCTATCCGGGACAAGGAGGCTGAAGCTTTCTTT. Translated, it reads CASSIRDKEAEAFF.